Listed below are T cell receptor beta chains from one sample, sequenced in a study of CD4 T cells in relation to SARS-CoV-2 and coronaviruses. Profiled with immunoSEQ multiplex PCR; TCRdb holds only in-frame clones, not every one. The sample lists about 54,000 clones, around 92% occurring once. Specimen: naive CD4+ T cells from PBMCs. These receptors came from an adult with COVID-19. CDR3s include the opening cysteine and the closing phenylalanine or tryptophan. The D gene is left open where the match is weak. Only part of the rows carry a size: once, few, many, or a class if the clone is expanded.

D	V	size	J	DNA	CDR3
.	TRBV28	.	TRBJ1-2	TGTGCCAGCAGTTTCGGGGGCGGGGTGGGTGGCTACACCTTC	CASSFGGGVGGYTF
.	TRBV5-4	.	TRBJ1-5	TGTGCCAGCAGCTTGGGGGGGGCTAATCAGCCCCAGCATTTT	CASSLGGANQPQHF
.	TRBV19	once	TRBJ2-2	TGTGCCAGTAGTAACGTCAGGGGAAGCACCGGGGAGCTGTTTTTT	CASSNVRGSTGELFF
.	TRBV23-1	.	TRBJ2-7	TGCGCCAGCAGTCAAAAGGCAGGTCAGGGCGAGCAGTACTTC	CASSQKAGQGEQYF
.	TRBV9	.	TRBJ2-1	TGTGCCAGCAGCGTAGATAGTAGCGGTAACAATGAGCAGTTCTTC	CASSVDSSGNNEQFF
.	TRBV12-3/TRBV12-4	.	TRBJ2-5	TGTGCCAGCAGAGTGGAGTCTCAAGAGACCCAGTACTTC	CASRVESQETQYF
TRBD2	TRBV6-6	.	TRBJ2-4	TGTGCCAGCAGTCCCCTGGGACTAGCGGCTAGAGCCAAAAACATTCAGTACTTC	CASSPLGLAARAKNIQYF
.	TRBV3-1/TRBV3-2	.	TRBJ1-5	TGTGCCAGCAGCCCGACCTGGGACATTAGCAATCAGCCCCAGCATTTT	CASSPTWDISNQPQHF
.	TRBV5-1	.	TRBJ2-3	TGCGCCAGCAGCGCGAATAATAGAGATACGCAGTATTTT	CASSANNRDTQYF
.	TRBV7-3	.	TRBJ2-5	TGTGCCAGCAGCTCGACAGGCAGACAAGAGACCCAGTACTTC	CASSSTGRQETQYF
TRBD1	TRBV5-1	.	TRBJ1-3	TGCGCCAGCAGCTTAATACAGGGGCATGGAAACACCATATATTTT	CASSLIQGHGNTIYF
TRBD2	TRBV5-1	.	TRBJ2-7	TGCGCCAGCAGCTTGGGACTAGCGGGTTTCTACGAGCAGTACTTC	CASSLGLAGFYEQYF
.	TRBV27	.	TRBJ2-3	TGTGCCAGCAGTCCTAGCCTCGGACCATCGATCACAGATACGCAGTATTTT	CASSPSLGPSITDTQYF
TRBD1	TRBV4-3	.	TRBJ2-5	TGCGCCAGCAGCCAATCACAGGGGTTTTGGGAGACCCAGTACTTC	CASSQSQGFWETQYF
TRBD1	TRBV6-2/TRBV6-3	.	TRBJ1-4	TGTGCCAGCAGTCAACAGGGGACTAATGAAAAACTGTTTTTT	CASSQQGTNEKLFF
.	TRBV4-3	.	TRBJ2-7	TGCGCCAGCAGCCAAGATTATAAAGGCCAGCAGTACTTC	CASSQDYKGQQYF
.	TRBV7-9	.	TRBJ2-3	TGTGCCAGCAGCGCGCTAGTTCCTAGCACAGATACGCAGTATTTT	CASSALVPSTDTQYF
.	TRBV9	.	TRBJ2-2	TGTGCCAGCAGCGTAGACCGGGCGGGAACCGGGGAGCTGTTTTTT	CASSVDRAGTGELFF
TRBD2	TRBV9	.	TRBJ2-1	TGTGCCAGCAGCGTAGGTCTAGCGGGAAGCTCCTACAATGAGCAGTTCTTC	CASSVGLAGSSYNEQFF
.	TRBV7-9	.	TRBJ2-1	TGTGCCAGCAGCTCCCCCGGTCGGCAGTACAATGAGCAGTTCTTC	CASSSPGRQYNEQFF
.	TRBV20-1	.	TRBJ1-1	TGCAGTGCTAGTGTCGACAGGAACACTGAAGCTTTCTTT	CSASVDRNTEAFF
.	TRBV7-2	.	TRBJ1-1	TGTGCCAGCAGCTTATTTGGGGTGGGCACTGAAGCTTTCTTT	CASSLFGVGTEAFF
TRBD1	TRBV27	.	TRBJ2-1	TGTGCCAGCAGTCCCCCGTCAGGGACAGTAGGCTACAATGAGCAGTTCTTC	CASSPPSGTVGYNEQFF
TRBD2	TRBV24-1	.	TRBJ2-5	TGTGCCACCAGTGAACCTCGGACTAGCGGGAGGAGTGAGACCCAGTACTTC	CATSEPRTSGRSETQYF
TRBD2	TRBV10-3	.	TRBJ2-3	TGTGCCATCGGTTCGGGTAGCGGGATCACAGATACGCAGTATTTT	CAIGSGSGITDTQYF
.	TRBV7-9	.	TRBJ2-1	TGTGCCAGCAGCCCGATCCCGTCATACGCGAGTGAGCAGTTCTTC	CASSPIPSYASEQFF
.	TRBV2	.	TRBJ2-2	TGTGCCAGCAGTCCGGGCCCTGGGTTCGGGGAGCTGTTTTTT	CASSPGPGFGELFF
.	TRBV21-1	once	TRBJ2-7	TGTCCCGAGTGGGACTACGAGCAGTACTTC	CPEWDYEQYF
TRBD2	TRBV7-3	.	TRBJ2-5	TGTGCCAGCAGCAGGACTAGTCGGCAAGAGACCCAGTACTTC	CASSRTSRQETQYF
.	TRBV24-1	.	TRBJ1-4	TGTGCCACAGAGCCCCGGGACCAACCACCCCTTGGGGATGAAAAACTGTTTTTT	CATEPRDQPPLGDEKLFF
.	TRBV7-2	once	TRBJ2-3	TGTGCCAGCAGCTTTGGACAGCCCATCACAGATACGCAGTATTTT	CASSFGQPITDTQYF
TRBD2	TRBV3-1/TRBV3-2	.	TRBJ2-7	TGTGCCAGCAGGCAGCTGGGCGGGAGACGTGGCGAGCAGTACTTC	CASRQLGGRRGEQYF
.	TRBV2	.	TRBJ2-7	TGTGCCAGCTTACAGGGTGGGCTCTACGAGCAGTACTTC	CASLQGGLYEQYF
.	TRBV12-2	.	TRBJ2-7	TGTGCAAGTCGACGTATAGCTAGGGCGTACGAGCAGTACTTC	CASRRIARAYEQYF
TRBD2	TRBV19	.	TRBJ2-3	TGTGCCAGTAGTACCGGGACTAGAACTGCAGATACGCAGTATTTT	CASSTGTRTADTQYF
.	TRBV6-2/TRBV6-3	.	TRBJ1-5	TGTGCCAGCAGTACACACAGGGAAGGGCAGCCCCAGCATTTT	CASSTHREGQPQHF
TRBD2	TRBV5-1	.	TRBJ2-1	TGCGCCAGCAGCCCTACTAGCGGGATAGTAAATGAGCAGTTCTTC	CASSPTSGIVNEQFF
.	TRBV5-4	.	TRBJ2-5	TGTGCCAGCAGTCGGACGGAGCAAGAGACCCAGTACTTC	CASSRTEQETQYF
.	TRBV6-5	once	TRBJ2-7	TGTGCCAGCAGTTCCCGGGGGCTCGGCGAGCAGTACTTC	CASSSRGLGEQYF
.	TRBV7-3	.	TRBJ2-2	TGTGCCAGCAGCTTACCCCGGGACGGGGAGCTGTTTTTT	CASSLPRDGELFF
TRBD2	TRBV18	.	TRBJ2-1	TGTGCCAGCTCACAGGGACTAGCTGCCAATGAGCAGTTCTTC	CASSQGLAANEQFF
TRBD2	TRBV5-4	.	TRBJ2-7	TGTGCCAGCCAAAAGCGGGAGGCAACCTACGAGCAGTACTTC	CASQKREATYEQYF
.	TRBV28	.	TRBJ2-7	TGTGCCAGCAGTGACAGGGACTTCTACGAGCAGTACTTC	CASSDRDFYEQYF
.	TRBV11-3	.	TRBJ2-2	TGTGCCAGCAGCTTAGCTGGTCCAGCTTATCGCACCGGGGAGCTGTTTTTT	CASSLAGPAYRTGELFF
TRBD1	TRBV3-1/TRBV3-2	.	TRBJ2-7	TGTGCCAGCAGCCCACAGGGGGCGTTCTACGAGCAGTACTTC	CASSPQGAFYEQYF
TRBD1	TRBV30	.	TRBJ1-6	TGTGCCTGGAGTGTAGGGACAGGGTGGTCCTATAATTCACCCCTCCACTTT	CAWSVGTGWSYNSPLHF
.	TRBV5-4	.	TRBJ2-2	TGTGCCAGCAGCCCCATTAGCGGGGAGCTGTTTTTT	CASSPISGELFF
.	TRBV5-1	.	TRBJ2-7	TGCGCCAGCAGCTTGGCGGGTAGCGGCTACGAGCAGTACTTC	CASSLAGSGYEQYF
.	TRBV5-1	.	TRBJ2-3	TGCGCCAGCAGCTTGTCCAGCGGAAGCACAGATACGCAGTATTTT	CASSLSSGSTDTQYF
TRBD1	TRBV4-1	once	TRBJ2-3	TGCGCCAGCAGCCATCCGGGACAGGGGACAGATACGCAGTATTTT	CASSHPGQGTDTQYF
.	TRBV5-6	.	TRBJ2-7	TGTGCCAGCAGCTTGGCCTACGAGCAGTACTTC	CASSLAYEQYF
.	TRBV4-1	.	TRBJ2-2	TGCGCCAGCAGCCAACGCCTGCGGGATCGAACCGGGGAGCTGTTTTTT	CASSQRLRDRTGELFF
.	TRBV18	few	TRBJ1-5	TGTGCCAGCTCACCAGGGTTGGGCGGGAATCAGCCCCAGCATTTT	CASSPGLGGNQPQHF
.	TRBV29-1	once	TRBJ1-2	TGCAGCGTTTCCCCGGGGGCTCAGGGCTACACCTTC	CSVSPGAQGYTF
.	TRBV7-2	once	TRBJ2-5	TGTGCCAGCAGCTTAATTGCAGGCTTCCAAGAGACCCAGTACTTC	CASSLIAGFQETQYF
.	TRBV7-9	.	TRBJ2-3	TGTGCCAGCAGCTTAGAGGTGTCCATCACAGATACGCAGTATTTT	CASSLEVSITDTQYF
.	TRBV12-3/TRBV12-4	.	TRBJ1-6	TGTGCCAGCAGTAGAGTGGACTCACCCCTCCACTTT	CASSRVDSPLHF